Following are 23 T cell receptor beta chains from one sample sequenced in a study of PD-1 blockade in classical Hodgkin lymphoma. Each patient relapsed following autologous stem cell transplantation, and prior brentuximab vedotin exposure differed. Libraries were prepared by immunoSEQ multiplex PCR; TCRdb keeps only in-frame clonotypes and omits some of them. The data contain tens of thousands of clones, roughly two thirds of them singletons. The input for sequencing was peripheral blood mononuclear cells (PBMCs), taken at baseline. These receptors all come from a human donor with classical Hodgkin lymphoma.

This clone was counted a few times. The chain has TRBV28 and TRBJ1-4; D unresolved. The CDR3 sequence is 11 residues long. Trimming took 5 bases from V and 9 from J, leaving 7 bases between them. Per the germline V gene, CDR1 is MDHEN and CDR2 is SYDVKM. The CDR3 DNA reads TGTGCCAGCAGTACCCCGAAAAAACTGTTTTTT. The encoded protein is CASSTPKKLFF.

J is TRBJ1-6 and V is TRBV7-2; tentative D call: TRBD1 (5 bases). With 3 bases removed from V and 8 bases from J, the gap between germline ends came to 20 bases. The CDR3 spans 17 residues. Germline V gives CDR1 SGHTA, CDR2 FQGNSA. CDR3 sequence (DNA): TGTGCCAGCAGCTTGTCAGGTGCCGGGACGGGATATTCACCCCTCCACTTT. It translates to CASSLSGAGTGYSPLHF.

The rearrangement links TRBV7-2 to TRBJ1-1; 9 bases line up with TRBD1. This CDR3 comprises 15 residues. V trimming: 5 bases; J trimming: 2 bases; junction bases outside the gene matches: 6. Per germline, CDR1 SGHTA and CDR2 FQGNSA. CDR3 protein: CASSARQGVNTEAFF. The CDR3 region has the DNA TGTGCCAGCAGCGCCAGACAGGGGGTTAACACTGAAGCTTTCTTT.

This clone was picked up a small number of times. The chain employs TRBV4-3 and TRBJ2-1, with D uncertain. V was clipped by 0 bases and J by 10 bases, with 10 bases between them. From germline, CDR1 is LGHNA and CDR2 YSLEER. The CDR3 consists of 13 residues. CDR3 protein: CASSQDSGREQFF. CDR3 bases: TGCGCCAGCAGCCAAGACTCCGGCAGGGAGCAGTTCTTC.

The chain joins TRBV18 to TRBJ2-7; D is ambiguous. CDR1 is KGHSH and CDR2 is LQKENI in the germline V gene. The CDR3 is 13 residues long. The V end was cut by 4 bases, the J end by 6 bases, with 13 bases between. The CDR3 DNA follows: TGTGCCAGCTCACGTGCCGCCGAGCGCGAGCAGTACTTC. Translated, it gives CASSRAAEREQYF.

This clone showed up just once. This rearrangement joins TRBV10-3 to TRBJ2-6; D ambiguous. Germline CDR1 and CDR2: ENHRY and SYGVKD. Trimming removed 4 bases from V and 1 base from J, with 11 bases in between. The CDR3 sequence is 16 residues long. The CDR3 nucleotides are TGTGCCATCAGTGCCCGGGTAGGTTCTGGGGCCAACGTCCTGACTTTC. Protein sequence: CAISARVGSGANVLTF.

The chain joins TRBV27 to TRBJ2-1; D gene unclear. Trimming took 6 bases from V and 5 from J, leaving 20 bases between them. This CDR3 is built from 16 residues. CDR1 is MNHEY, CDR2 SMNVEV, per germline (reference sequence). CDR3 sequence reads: CASSRPEGPLNNEQFF. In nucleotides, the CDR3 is TGTGCCAGCAGCCGCCCCGAAGGCCCCCTTAACAATGAGCAGTTCTTC.

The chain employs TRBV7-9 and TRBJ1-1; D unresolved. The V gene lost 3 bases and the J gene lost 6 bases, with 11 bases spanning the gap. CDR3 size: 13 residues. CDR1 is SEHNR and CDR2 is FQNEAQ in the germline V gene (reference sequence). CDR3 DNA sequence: TGTGCCAGCAGCTTTGCCCCGGACTCTGAAGCTTTCTTT. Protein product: CASSFAPDSEAFF.

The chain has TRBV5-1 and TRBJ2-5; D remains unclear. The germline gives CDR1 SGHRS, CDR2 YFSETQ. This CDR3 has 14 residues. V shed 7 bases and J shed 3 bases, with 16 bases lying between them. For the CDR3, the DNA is TGCGCCAGCTCCGAAGAATTACACAAAGAGACCCAGTACTTC. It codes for CASSEELHKETQYF.

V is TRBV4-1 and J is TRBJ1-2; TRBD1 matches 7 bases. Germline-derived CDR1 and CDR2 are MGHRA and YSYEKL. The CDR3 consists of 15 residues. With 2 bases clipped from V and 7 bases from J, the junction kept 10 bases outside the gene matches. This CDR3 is CASSQWDSFSAGYTF. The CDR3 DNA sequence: TGCGCCAGCAGCCAATGGGACAGTTTTTCCGCTGGCTACACCTTC.

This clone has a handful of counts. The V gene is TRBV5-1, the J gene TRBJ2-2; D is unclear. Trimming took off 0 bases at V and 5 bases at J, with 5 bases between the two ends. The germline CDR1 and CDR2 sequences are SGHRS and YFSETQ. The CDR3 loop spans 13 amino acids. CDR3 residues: CASSLDLTGELFF. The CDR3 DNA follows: TGCGCCAGCAGCTTGGACCTAACCGGGGAGCTGTTTTTT.

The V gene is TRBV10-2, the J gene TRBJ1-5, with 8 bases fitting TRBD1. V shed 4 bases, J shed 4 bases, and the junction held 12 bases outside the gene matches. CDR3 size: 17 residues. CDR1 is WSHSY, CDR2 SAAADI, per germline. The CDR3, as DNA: TGCGCCAGCAGTGGGACTGGACAGGGAGCTTTTAATCAGCCCCAGCATTTT. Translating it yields CASSGTGQGAFNQPQHF.

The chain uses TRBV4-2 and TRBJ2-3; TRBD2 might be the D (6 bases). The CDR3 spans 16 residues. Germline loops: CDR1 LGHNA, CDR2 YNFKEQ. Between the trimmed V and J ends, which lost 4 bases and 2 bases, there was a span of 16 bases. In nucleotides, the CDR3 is TGTGCCAGCAGCCCCTCTAGCGCCACATTCACAGATACGCAGTATTTT. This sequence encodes CASSPSSATFTDTQYF.

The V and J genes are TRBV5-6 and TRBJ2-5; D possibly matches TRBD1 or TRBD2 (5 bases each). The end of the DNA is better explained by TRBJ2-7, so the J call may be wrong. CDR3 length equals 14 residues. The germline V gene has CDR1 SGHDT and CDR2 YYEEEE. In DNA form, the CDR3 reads TGTGCCAGCAGATATTCCGGGACGTCGTTCGAGCAGTACTTC. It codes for CASRYSGTSFEQYF.

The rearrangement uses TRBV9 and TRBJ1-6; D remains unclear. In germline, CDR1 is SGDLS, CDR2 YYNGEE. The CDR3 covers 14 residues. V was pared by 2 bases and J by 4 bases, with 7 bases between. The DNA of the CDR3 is TGTGCCAGCAGCGTTCGCTCTTATAATTCACCCCTCCACTTT. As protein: CASSVRSYNSPLHF.

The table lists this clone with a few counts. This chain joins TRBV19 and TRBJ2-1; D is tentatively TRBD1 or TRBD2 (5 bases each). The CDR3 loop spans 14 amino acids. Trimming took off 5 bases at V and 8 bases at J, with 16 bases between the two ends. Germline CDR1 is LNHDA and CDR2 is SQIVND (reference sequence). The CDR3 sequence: CASSPPVTGHEQFF. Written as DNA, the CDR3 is TGTGCCAGTAGTCCCCCAGTTACGGGACATGAGCAGTTCTTC.

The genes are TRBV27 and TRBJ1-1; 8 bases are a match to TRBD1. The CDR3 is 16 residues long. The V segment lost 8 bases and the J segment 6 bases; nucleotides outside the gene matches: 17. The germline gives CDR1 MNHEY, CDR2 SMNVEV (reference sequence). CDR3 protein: CASFLRAGGVSAEAFF. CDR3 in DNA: TGTGCCAGCTTTCTGAGGGCAGGGGGCGTCAGCGCTGAAGCTTTCTTT.

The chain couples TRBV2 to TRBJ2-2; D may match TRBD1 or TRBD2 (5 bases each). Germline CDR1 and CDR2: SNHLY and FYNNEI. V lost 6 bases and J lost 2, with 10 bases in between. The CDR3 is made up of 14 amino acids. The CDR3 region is CASRGRVNTGELFF. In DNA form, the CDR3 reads TGTGCCAGCAGGGGACGGGTAAACACCGGGGAGCTGTTTTTT.

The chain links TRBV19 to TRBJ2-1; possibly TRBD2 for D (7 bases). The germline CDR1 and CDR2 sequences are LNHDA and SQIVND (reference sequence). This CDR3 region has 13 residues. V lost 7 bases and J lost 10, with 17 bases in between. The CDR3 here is CASTFLGGGEQFF. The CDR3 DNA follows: TGTGCCAGTACTTTCCTGGGAGGGGGGGAGCAGTTCTTC.

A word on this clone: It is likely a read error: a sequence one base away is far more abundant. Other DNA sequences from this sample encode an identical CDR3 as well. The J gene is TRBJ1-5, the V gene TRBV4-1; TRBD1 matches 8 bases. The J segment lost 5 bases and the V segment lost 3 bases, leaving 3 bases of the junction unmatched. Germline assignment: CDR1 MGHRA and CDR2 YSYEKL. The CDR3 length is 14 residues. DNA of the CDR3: TGCGCCAGCAGCCAGACAGGGGCTGATCAGCCCCAGCATTTT. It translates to CASSQTGADQPQHF.

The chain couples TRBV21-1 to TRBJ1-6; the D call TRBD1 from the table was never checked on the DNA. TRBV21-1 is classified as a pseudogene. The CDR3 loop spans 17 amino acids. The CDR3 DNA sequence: TGTGCCAGGCACCCCATAACGCAGGGGGCTGATAATTCACCCCTCCACTTT. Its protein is CARHPITQGADNSPLHF.

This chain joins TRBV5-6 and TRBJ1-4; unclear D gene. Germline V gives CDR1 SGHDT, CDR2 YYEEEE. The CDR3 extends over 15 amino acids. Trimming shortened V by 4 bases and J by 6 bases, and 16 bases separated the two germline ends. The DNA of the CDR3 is TGTGCCAGCAGCCCTCTTGTGGCGAGGGATGAAAAACTGTTTTTT. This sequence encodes CASSPLVARDEKLFF.

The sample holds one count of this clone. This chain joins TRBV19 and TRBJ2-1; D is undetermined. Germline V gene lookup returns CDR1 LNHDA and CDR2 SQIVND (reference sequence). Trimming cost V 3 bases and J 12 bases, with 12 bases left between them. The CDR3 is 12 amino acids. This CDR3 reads CASSILTGMQFF. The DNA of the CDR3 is TGTGCCAGTAGTATCCTTACCGGCATGCAGTTCTTC.